The source of this TCR beta chain is a study of T cell repertoires in aging, cancer and after chemotherapy (dated by TCRdb to 2018 to 2020). General notes on the study: Six donor age groups were covered, ranging from 30 or younger up to 70 or older, and each group contained at least three individuals. Peripheral blood TCR beta repertoires from healthy donors and cancer patients were profiled to examine immunoaging and T cell reconstitution after chemotherapy. In total, the full dataset held about 8.8 million TCR reads. A cohort of 220 or so cancer patients (more than 90 with hematological and around 130 with solid cancers) was assembled, and under 100 healthy donors were included as a reference group. In the hematological group, paired pre- and post-chemotherapy samples were obtained from chronic lymphocytic leukemia patients treated with fludarabine- or bendamustine-based regimens.

TCR beta rearrangements were amplified from genomic DNA extracted from peripheral blood rather than from sorted cells or RNA. Points on this clonotype: Its recognized antigen is unknown. No clone much larger than this one lies a single base away; base qualities are absent.

V gives up 0 bases and J gives up 5 bases, and the segment between their germline ends measures 13 bases. The CDR3 spans 14 residues, from the cysteine through the phenylalanine. Only the CDR3 DNA stays, 42 bases, in frame from base 1. The germline V gene (reference sequence) supplies CDR1 DFQATT and CDR2 SNEGSKA. Using a mixed TRB-A/B primer pool, multiplex touch-down PCR amplified rearranged TRB sequences covering the V, D and J segments. Two consecutive PCR reactions with Phusion HS II polymerase added Illumina adapters and sample indices to the amplicons. After gel purification with the NucleoSpin Gel and PCR Clean-up kit, the amplicons were checked using Qubit and an Agilent 2100 Bioanalyzer. The libraries were sequenced on an Illumina MiSeq with 600-cycle, single-indexed, paired-end runs. Under the source paper's analysis protocol: Processing of the TRB sequences was carried out with MiXCR versions 2.12 and 3.0.5. Each unique CDR3 nucleotide sequence was treated as one clone, and only productive sequences with two or more reads were kept. Shannon diversity, evenness, clonality (one minus evenness), and alpha-parameterized diversity profiles from alpha 0 to 5 were included as repertoire metrics. Generation probabilities of clones in paired pre- and post-chemotherapy samples were computed with the IGoR algorithm. TCRdb handled the public reads itself, with Q25 trimming in fastp and clone calling in MiXCR, and kept productive beta chains. Identical CDR3 protein sequences are pooled into one entry, listed with their most common genes and DNA. The V and J calls, along with clone size, are taken from TCRdb and not from the paper's own processing. This sample comprises about 6,700 distinct CDR3 sequences, 20% to 25% of them detected only once. The leading ten clones occupy approximately 8.8% of the sample.

General conclusions and limits of the study: Compared with age-matched healthy donors, untreated patients with hematological or solid cancers had significantly lower TCR diversity and higher clonality in blood. An increase in median generation probability over the chemotherapy interval was observed in both cancer cohorts, suggesting that the repertoire was reconstituted through rebound thymic output. In healthy donors, the decline in TCR diversity with age was mainly due to loss of richness, whereas in cancer patients loss of evenness also played a role. The authors noted that the repertoire data do not allow conclusions about immunological memory after chemotherapy. Hematological cancer patients had lymphoid organ infiltration, which may itself impair thymic emigration or peripheral T cell expansion.

The sequence joins TRBV20-1 to TRBJ1-2, and possibly TRBD1, on 6 matching bases. The specimen sequenced was blood. The receptor comes from a human donor with a blood cancer. The CDR3 is CSARERGQGYGYTF. The DNA sequence follows: TGCAGTGCTAGAGAGCGGGGGCAGGGGTATGGCTACACCTTC.